This TCR beta chain originates from a study of blood T cell repertoires in COVID-19. Study-level background: Both acute and convalescent COVID-19 samples were obtained from the United States, Italy and Spain. PBMCs, B-cell-depleted T cells, or T cells were the source of the cDNA or gDNA that made up the material.

Participants reported their clinical history, and cohort assignment relied on those reports. Authors' methods: Estimates of nucleated cell counts were drawn from the amplification of reference gene primers. Clones were sequenced by immunoSEQ multiplex PCR, and TCRdb holds only the in-frame ones, with some missing. D and trimming come from the DNA, and the V and J calls and clone size come from that table. Among a few hundred thousand clones listed, around 85% were seen once. CDR1 and CDR2 from the germline V gene are SEHNR and FQNEAQ (reference sequence). V lost 5 bases and J lost 0, with 14 bases in between. This CDR3 is built from 16 residues.

This rearrangement joins TRBV7-9 to TRBJ1-3; possibly TRBD1 for D (6 bases). This sequence was found in a woman aged 40 to 55 with acute COVID-19. The sample was PBMCs or T cells enriched from blood (not recorded which). This CDR3 is CASSPRGQISGNTIYF. The CDR3 nucleotides read TGTGCCAGCAGCCCCCGCGGACAGATCTCTGGAAACACCATATATTTT.